This T cell receptor beta chain comes out of a study of vaccination effects on CD4 cells after COVID-19. Findings and caveats of the study: Long after vaccination, the clones induced by infection and by vaccine shrank markedly in size.

The data were produced by immunoSEQ multiplex PCR, yet TCRdb's version contains in-frame clones alone and is incomplete. The data show around 35,000 clones, approximately 71% seen once. Following a roughly ten-day culture, CD4+ T cells were purified. Vaccinees lacked prior SARS-CoV-2 infection and tested negative for nucleocapsid antibodies. The authors exchanged half the medium for IL-2 medium on days 3 and 7. Of note for this clone: Antigen specificity is unknown.

The length of the CDR3 is 15 residues. The junction had 5 bases not matched to a gene; V was cut back by 4 bases and J by 5 bases. The germline gives CDR1 SGHNT, CDR2 YYREEE (reference sequence). The TCR comes from a human donor who received a COVID-19 vaccine. The V call is TRBV5-4, the J call TRBJ2-2; 10 nucleotides agree with TRBD1. Sequencing was performed on CD4+ T cells from PBMCs cultured without peptide, taken before COVID-19 vaccination. CDR3 bases: TGTGCCAGCAGCCCGGGACAGGGGTCAACCGGGGAGCTGTTTTTT. Its protein product is CASSPGQGSTGELFF.